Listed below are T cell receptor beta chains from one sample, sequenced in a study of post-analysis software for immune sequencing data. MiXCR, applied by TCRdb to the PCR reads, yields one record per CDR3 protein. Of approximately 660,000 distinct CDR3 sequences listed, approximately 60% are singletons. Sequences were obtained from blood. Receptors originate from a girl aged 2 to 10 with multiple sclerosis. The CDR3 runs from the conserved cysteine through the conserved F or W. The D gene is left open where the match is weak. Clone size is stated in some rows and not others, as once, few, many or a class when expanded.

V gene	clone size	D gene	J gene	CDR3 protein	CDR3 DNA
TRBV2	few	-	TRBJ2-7	CASSEGDDPSYEQYF	TGTGCCAGCAGTGAAGGGGACGACCCCTCCTACGAGCAGTACTTC
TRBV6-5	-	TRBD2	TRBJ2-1	CASSSSGKDNEQFF	TGTGCCAGCAGTTCTAGCGGGAAGGACAATGAGCAGTTCTTC
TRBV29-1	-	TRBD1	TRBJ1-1	CSVARRGQGGTEAFF	TGCAGCGTTGCGAGGCGGGGACAGGGGGGCACTGAAGCTTTCTTT
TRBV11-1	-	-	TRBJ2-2	CASSPVAGNTGELFF	TGTGCCAGCAGCCCTGTCGCCGGCAACACCGGGGAGCTGTTTTTT
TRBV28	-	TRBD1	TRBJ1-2	CASSLSGRGIYGYTF	TGTGCCAGCAGTTTATCTGGCAGGGGGATCTATGGCTACACCTTC
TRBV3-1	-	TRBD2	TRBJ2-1	CASSPRLAGVNEQFF	TGTGCCAGCAGCCCGAGACTAGCGGGAGTCAATGAGCAGTTCTTC
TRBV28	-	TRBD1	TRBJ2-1	CASGDRGTYNEQFF	TGTGCCAGCGGGGACAGGGGGACGTACAATGAGCAGTTCTTC
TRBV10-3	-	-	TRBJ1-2	CAISGGNYGYTF	TGTGCCATCAGTGGGGGGAACTATGGCTACACCTTC
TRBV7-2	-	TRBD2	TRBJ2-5	CASSLAPPTSGGSQETQYF	TGTGCCAGCAGCTTAGCCCCCCCGACTAGCGGGGGGTCCCAAGAGACCCAGTACTTC
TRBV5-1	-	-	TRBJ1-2	CASSFVQGDYGYTF	TGCGCCAGCAGCTTTGTTCAAGGGGACTATGGCTACACCTTC
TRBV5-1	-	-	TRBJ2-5	CASSLERGSRETQYF	TGCGCCAGCAGCTTGGAAAGGGGGTCGCGAGAGACCCAGTACTTC
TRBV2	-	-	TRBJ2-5	CASSVASETQYF	TGTGCCAGCAGTGTCGCTTCAGAGACCCAGTACTTC
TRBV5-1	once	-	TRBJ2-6	CASSPKAGTGANVLTF	TGCGCCAGCAGTCCGAAGGCAGGGACAGGGGCCAACGTCCTGACTTTC
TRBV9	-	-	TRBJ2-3	CASSVDTEHTDTQYF	TGTGCCAGCAGCGTGGACACGGAACACACAGATACGCAGTATTTT
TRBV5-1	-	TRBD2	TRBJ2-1	CASSLAGKKGEQFF	TGCGCCAGCAGTCTAGCGGGGAAGAAGGGTGAGCAGTTCTTC
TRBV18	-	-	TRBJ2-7	CASSPSGTNEQYF	TGTGCCAGCTCACCATCCGGTACCAACGAGCAGTACTTC
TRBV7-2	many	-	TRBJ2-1	CASSLHPYNEQFF	TGTGCCAGCAGCTTACACCCCTACAATGAGCAGTTCTTC
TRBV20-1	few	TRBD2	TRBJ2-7	CSARPTSGYEQYF	TGCAGTGCTCGACCGACTAGCGGCTACGAGCAGTACTTC
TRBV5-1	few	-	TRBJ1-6	CASSLVGDQDSPLHF	TGCGCCAGCAGCTTGGTCGGGGATCAAGATTCACCCCTCCACTTT
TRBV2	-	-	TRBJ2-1	CASRWDGTDNEQFF	TGTGCCAGCAGGTGGGACGGGACTGACAATGAGCAGTTCTTC
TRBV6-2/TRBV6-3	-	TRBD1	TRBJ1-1	CASRSRDRGLTEAFF	TGTGCCAGCAGATCTAGGGACAGGGGGTTGACTGAAGCTTTCTTT
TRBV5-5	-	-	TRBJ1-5	CASSLGPFLMGNQPQHF	TGTGCCAGCAGCTTGGGACCTTTCCTTATGGGCAATCAGCCCCAGCATTTT
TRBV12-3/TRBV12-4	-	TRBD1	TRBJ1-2	CASSSTGTALYGYTF	TGTGCCAGCAGTTCCACCGGGACAGCCCTCTATGGCTACACCTTC
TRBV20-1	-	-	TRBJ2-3	CSARGPHTDTQYF	TGCAGTGCCAGGGGCCCCCACACAGATACGCAGTATTTT